This T cell receptor (beta chain) was captured in a study of cytomegalovirus exposure and HLA in healthy donors. Study findings and constraints: TCR beta V segments were, for the most part, productive about 87% or about 30% of the time in an earlier analysis. A few CMV-associated chains proved CMV antigen-specific in vitro.

CDR3 length equals 11 residues. The germline CDR1 and CDR2 sequences are GTSNPN and SVGIG (reference sequence). V was trimmed by 7 bases and J by 1 base, leaving 7 bases between them. PCR involved 60 Vbeta and 13 Jbeta primers. The protocol was immunoSEQ multiplex PCR, while the TCRdb copy is restricted to in-frame clones and leaves out a portion. This sample has 90,000 to 100,000 clones, with roughly 81% found just once. This clone was counted only a few times. Antigen: not known. The sequence was collected from a man in his forties or fifties in good health and CMV-seronegative. The chain is built from TRBV30 and TRBJ1-1; possible D gene TRBD1, 6 bases. Sequenced input: PBMCs. CDR3 residues: CASGQNTEAFF. The CDR3 DNA reads TGTGCCTCGGGACAGAACACTGAAGCTTTCTTT.